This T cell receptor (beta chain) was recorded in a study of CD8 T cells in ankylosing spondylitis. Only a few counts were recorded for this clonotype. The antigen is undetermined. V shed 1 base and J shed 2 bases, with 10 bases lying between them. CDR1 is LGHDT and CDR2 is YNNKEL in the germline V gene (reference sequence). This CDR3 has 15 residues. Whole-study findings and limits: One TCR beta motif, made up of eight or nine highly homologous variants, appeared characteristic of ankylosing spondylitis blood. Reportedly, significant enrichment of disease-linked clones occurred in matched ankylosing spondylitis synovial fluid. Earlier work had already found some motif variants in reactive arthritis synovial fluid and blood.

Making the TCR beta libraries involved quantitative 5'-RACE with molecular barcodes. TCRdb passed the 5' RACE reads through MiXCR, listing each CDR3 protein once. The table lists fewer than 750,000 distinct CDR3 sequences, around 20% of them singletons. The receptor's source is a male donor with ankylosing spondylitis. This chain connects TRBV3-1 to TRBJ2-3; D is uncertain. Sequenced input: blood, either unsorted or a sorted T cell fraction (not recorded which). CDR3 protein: CASSQVGISTDTQYF. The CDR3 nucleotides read TGTGCCAGCAGCCAAGTGGGGATTTCCACAGATACGCAGTATTTT.